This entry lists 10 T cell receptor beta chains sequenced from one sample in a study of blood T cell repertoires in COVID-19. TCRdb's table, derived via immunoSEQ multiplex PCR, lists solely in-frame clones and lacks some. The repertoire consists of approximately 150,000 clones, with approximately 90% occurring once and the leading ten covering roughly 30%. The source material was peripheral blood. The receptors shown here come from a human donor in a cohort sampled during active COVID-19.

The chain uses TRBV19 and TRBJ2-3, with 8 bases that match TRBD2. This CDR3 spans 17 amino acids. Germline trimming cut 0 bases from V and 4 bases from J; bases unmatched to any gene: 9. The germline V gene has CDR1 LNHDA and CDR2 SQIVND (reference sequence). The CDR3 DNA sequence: TGTGCCAGTAGTATAGACCCCCCGGGACTAGAGGCAGATACGCAGTATTTT. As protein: CASSIDPPGLEADTQYF.

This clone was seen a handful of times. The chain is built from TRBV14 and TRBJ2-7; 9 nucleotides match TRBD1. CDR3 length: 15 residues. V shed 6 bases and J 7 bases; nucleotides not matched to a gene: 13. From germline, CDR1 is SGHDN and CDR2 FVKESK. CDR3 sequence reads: CASSFGRDRVKEQYF. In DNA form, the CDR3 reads TGTGCCAGCAGTTTCGGCCGGGACAGGGTAAAGGAGCAGTACTTC.

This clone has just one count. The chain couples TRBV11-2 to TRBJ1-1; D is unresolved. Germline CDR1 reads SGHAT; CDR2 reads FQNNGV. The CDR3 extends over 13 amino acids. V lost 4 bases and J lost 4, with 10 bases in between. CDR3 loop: CASSSHFGTEAFF. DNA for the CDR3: TGTGCCAGCAGCTCCCACTTCGGCACTGAAGCTTTCTTT.

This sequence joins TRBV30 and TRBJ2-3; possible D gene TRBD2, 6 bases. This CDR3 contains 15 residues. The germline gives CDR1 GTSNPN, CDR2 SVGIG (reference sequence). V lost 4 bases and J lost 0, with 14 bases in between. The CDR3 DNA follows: TGTGCCTGGACCGTGGACGGAGGGAGCACAGATACGCAGTATTTT. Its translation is CAWTVDGGSTDTQYF.

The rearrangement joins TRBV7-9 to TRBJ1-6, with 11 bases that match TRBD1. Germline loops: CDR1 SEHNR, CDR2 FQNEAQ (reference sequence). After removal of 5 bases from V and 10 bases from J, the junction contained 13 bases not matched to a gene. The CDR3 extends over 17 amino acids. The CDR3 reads CASSAPPGQGVFSPLHF. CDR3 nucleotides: TGTGCCAGCAGCGCCCCACCGGGACAGGGGGTCTTCTCACCCCTCCACTTT.

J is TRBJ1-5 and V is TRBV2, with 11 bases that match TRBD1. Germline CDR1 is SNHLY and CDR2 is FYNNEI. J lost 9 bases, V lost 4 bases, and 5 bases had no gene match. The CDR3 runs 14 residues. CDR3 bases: TGTGCCAGCAGTGCGGGACAGGGGGGACTGCCCCAGCATTTT. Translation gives CASSAGQGGLPQHF.

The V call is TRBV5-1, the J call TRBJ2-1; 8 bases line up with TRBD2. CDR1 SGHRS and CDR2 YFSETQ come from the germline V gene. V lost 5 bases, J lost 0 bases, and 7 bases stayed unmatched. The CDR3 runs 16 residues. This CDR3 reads CASRYGGGSSYNEQFF. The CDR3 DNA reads TGCGCCAGCAGATACGGCGGGGGGAGCTCCTACAATGAGCAGTTCTTC. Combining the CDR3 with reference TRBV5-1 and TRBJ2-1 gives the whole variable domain KAGVTQTPRYLIKTRGQQVTLSCSPISGHRSVSWYQQTPGQGLQFLFEYFSETQRNKGNFPGRFSGRQFSNSRSEMNVSTLELGDSALYLCASRYGGGSSYNEQFFGPGTRLTVL.

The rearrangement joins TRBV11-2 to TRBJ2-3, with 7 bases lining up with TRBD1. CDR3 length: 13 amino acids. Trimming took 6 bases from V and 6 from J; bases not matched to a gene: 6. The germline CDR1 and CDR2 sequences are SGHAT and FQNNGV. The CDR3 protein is CASRRDSQDTQYF. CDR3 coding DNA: TGTGCCAGCAGACGGGACAGCCAGGATACGCAGTATTTT.

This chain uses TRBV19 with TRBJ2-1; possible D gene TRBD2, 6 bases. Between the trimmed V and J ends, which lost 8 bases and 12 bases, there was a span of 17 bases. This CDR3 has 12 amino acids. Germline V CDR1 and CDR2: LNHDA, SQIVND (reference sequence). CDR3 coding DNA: TGTGCCAGTTCGAAGGAGGGGATTGGGCAGTTCTTC. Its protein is CASSKEGIGQFF. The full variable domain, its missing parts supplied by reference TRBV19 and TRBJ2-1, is DGGITQSPKYLFRKEGQNVTLSCEQNLNHDAMYWYRQDPGQGLRLIYYSQIVNDFQKGDIAEGYSVSREKKESFPLTVTSAQKNPTAFYLCASSKEGIGQFFGPGTRLTVL.

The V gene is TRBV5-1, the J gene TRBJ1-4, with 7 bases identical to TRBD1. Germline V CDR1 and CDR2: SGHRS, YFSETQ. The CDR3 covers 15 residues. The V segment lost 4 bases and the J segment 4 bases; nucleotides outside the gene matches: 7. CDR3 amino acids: CASSAAGTDNEKLFF. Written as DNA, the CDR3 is TGCGCCAGCAGCGCTGCCGGGACAGATAATGAAAAACTGTTTTTT.